Presented here are 3 T cell receptor beta chains from one specimen sequenced in a study of blood T cells in healthy people across ages. For the second PCR, which ran for roughly 6 to 12 cycles, a sample-barcoded 5' primer and a J-beta primer mix were used. TCRdb reanalysed the 5' RACE reads using MiXCR and keeps one entry per CDR3 protein. The table shows 700,000 to 850,000 distinct CDR3 sequences, with around 34% occurring only once. Sequencing was done on a sample of blood. The receptor set was obtained from a man between 18 and 35 years old in good health.

CDR3 sequence: CASSEGQRAPYGYTF. As DNA, the CDR3 is TGTGCCAGCAGCGAGGGACAGCGCGCTCCCTATGGCTACACCTTC. This sequence joins TRBV2 and TRBJ1-2; 7 nucleotides match TRBD1. The CDR3 runs 15 residues. The ends lost 6 bases at V and 4 bases at J; junction bases unmatched: 11. Germline lookup yields CDR1 SNHLY and CDR2 FYNNEI.

There are a few counts of this clonotype. The V call is TRBV5-5, the J call TRBJ1-5, with TRBD1 as a possible D gene (6 bases). V lost 4 bases and J lost 4, with 21 bases in between. The CDR3 consists of 17 residues. In germline, CDR1 is SGHKS, CDR2 YYEKEE (reference sequence). In nucleotides, the CDR3 is TGTGCCAGCAGCCCAACCTACAGGGTTATTACGAATCAGCCCCAGCATTTT. Translating gives CASSPTYRVITNQPQHF. The full variable domain, its missing parts supplied by reference TRBV5-5 and TRBJ1-5, is DAGVTQSPTHLIKTRGQQVTLRCSPISGHKSVSWYQQVLGQGPQFIFQYYEKEERGRGNFPDRFSARQFPNYSSELNVNALLLGDSALYLCASSPTYRVITNQPQHFGDGTRLSIL.

This clonotype turned up a few times. Mismatch with germline at one junction end may stem from a read error. The chain employs TRBV7-7 and TRBJ1-2; D remains ambiguous. The germline V gene has CDR1 SSHAT and CDR2 FNYEAQ (reference sequence). CDR3 size: 13 residues. The CDR3 region is CASSLQILYGYTF. The CDR3, as DNA: TGTGCTAGCAGCTTACAAATCCTCTATGGCTACACCTTC.